The rows below give T cell receptor beta chains drawn from one sample of a study of cytomegalovirus exposure and HLA in healthy donors. This table comes from immunoSEQ multiplex PCR, and its TCRdb copy is limited to in-frame clones, with some not included. The table shows about 140,000 clones, with roughly 76% occurring only once. The material sequenced was PBMCs. The receptors originated from a woman aged 40 to 55 in good health and CMV-seronegative. Each CDR3 is given with its conserved first and last residue. D genes are given only for firm matches. Clone size is not always given. Where it is, it says once, few, many or a class for expanded clones.

clone size,J gene,D gene,V gene,CDR3 protein,CDR3 DNA
-,TRBJ1-5,-,TRBV28,CASIAAGDYSNQPQHF,TGTGCCAGCATCGCGGCAGGGGACTATAGCAATCAGCCCCAGCATTTT
-,TRBJ1-4,-,TRBV28,CASSLPLSGNEKLFF,TGTGCCAGCAGTTTGCCACTATCTGGTAATGAAAAACTGTTTTTT
-,TRBJ2-2,-,TRBV4-3,CASSQALLGSANTGELFF,TGCGCCAGCAGCCAAGCTCTCTTGGGGAGTGCGAACACCGGGGAGCTGTTTTTT
-,TRBJ1-1,TRBD1,TRBV28,CASTPGGPEAFF,TGTGCCAGCACCCCAGGGGGCCCTGAAGCTTTCTTT
-,TRBJ1-2,-,TRBV7-2,CASSLGQRYGYTF,TGTGCCAGCAGCTTAGGACAGAGGTATGGCTACACCTTC
-,TRBJ1-3,-,TRBV27,CASSIASSGNTIYF,TGTGCCAGCAGTATTGCCAGCTCTGGAAACACCATATATTTT
-,TRBJ1-2,TRBD1,TRBV5-1,CASSLEGQSRGYTF,TGCGCCAGCAGCTTGGAGGGACAGTCAAGAGGCTACACCTTC
-,TRBJ2-1,-,TRBV28,CASSSQPSYNEQFF,TGTGCCAGCAGTTCGCAACCTAGTTACAATGAGCAGTTCTTC
-,TRBJ2-3,-,TRBV7-2,CASSQWARPDTQYF,TGTGCCAGCAGCCAATGGGCCCGGCCAGATACGCAGTATTTT
-,TRBJ2-5,TRBD2,TRBV27,CASSPFSGGAQETQYF,TGTGCCAGCAGCCCGTTTAGCGGGGGGGCCCAAGAGACCCAGTACTTC
-,TRBJ1-2,TRBD1,TRBV27,CASSVTGGAGYGYTF,TGTGCCAGCAGTGTGACAGGGGGCGCTGGGTATGGCTACACCTTC
-,TRBJ1-6,TRBD1,TRBV28,CASSLVPGQSNSPLHF,TGTGCCAGCAGTTTAGTACCGGGACAGAGTAATTCACCCCTCCACTTT
-,TRBJ1-5,-,TRBV7-2,CASSLGIGRNDQPQHF,TGTGCCAGCAGCTTAGGCATAGGGAGAAACGATCAGCCCCAGCATTTT
-,TRBJ2-5,TRBD2,TRBV2,CASSISGGAFGETQYF,TGTGCCAGCAGTATTAGCGGGGGGGCGTTCGGTGAGACCCAGTACTTC
-,TRBJ1-5,-,TRBV28,CASDRRGSNQPQHF,TGTGCCAGCGACCGACGAGGGTCCAATCAGCCCCAGCATTTT
-,TRBJ2-5,-,TRBV5-1,CASSLALKGPGETQYF,TGCGCCAGCAGCTTGGCCCTAAAAGGGCCGGGGGAGACCCAGTACTTC
few,TRBJ2-7,-,TRBV2,CASSERFLAYEQYF,TGTGCCAGCAGTGAAAGGTTTCTAGCGTACGAGCAGTACTTC
-,TRBJ1-5,-,TRBV7-2,CASSLGGGTQHF,TGTGCCAGCAGCTTAGGGGGGGGTACCCAGCATTTT
-,TRBJ1-1,-,TRBV5-1,CASSLDAMNTEAFF,TGCGCCAGCAGCTTGGATGCGATGAACACTGAAGCTTTCTTT
-,TRBJ1-5,TRBD1,TRBV7-9,CASSFGQANQPQHF,TGTGCCAGCAGCTTCGGACAGGCCAATCAGCCCCAGCATTTT
few,TRBJ1-2,-,TRBV11-2,CASSLGSLDGYTF,TGTGCCAGCAGCTTGGGCAGCCTCGATGGCTACACCTTC
-,TRBJ2-7,TRBD1,TRBV7-9,CASSPDRATEQYF,TGTGCCAGCAGCCCCGACAGGGCCACCGAGCAGTACTTC
-,TRBJ2-2,-,TRBV7-6,CASGGGAGTGELFF,TGTGCCAGCGGAGGGGGCGCGGGCACCGGGGAGCTGTTTTTT
-,TRBJ2-1,TRBD2,TRBV6-1,CASSDGRGTYNEQFF,TGTGCCAGCAGTGATGGGAGGGGTACCTACAATGAGCAGTTCTTC
-,TRBJ2-2,TRBD1,TRBV9,CASSPRQGRNTGELFF,TGTGCCAGCAGCCCCAGACAGGGGCGAAACACCGGGGAGCTGTTTTTT
-,TRBJ2-5,TRBD2,TRBV10-2,CASSEGGGGAQETQYF,TGCGCCAGCAGTGAGGGGGGCGGGGGGGCCCAAGAGACCCAGTACTTC
few,TRBJ2-7,TRBD2,TRBV5-6,CASSLGWGGPYEQYF,TGTGCCAGCAGCTTGGGATGGGGGGGTCCCTACGAGCAGTACTTC
-,TRBJ2-5,-,TRBV29-1,CSVGLRFQGDQYF,TGCAGCGTTGGGTTGCGGTTCCAAGGGGACCAGTACTTC
-,TRBJ1-1,-,TRBV19,CASRPQGPYTEAFF,TGTGCCAGTAGACCTCAGGGCCCGTACACTGAAGCTTTCTTT